This TCR beta chain was captured by sequencing in a study of radiotherapy plus CTLA-4 blockade in lung cancer. Study summary: Of all patients, over 15% responded objectively and approximately 30% showed disease control.

CDR3 length: 16 residues. Germline values: CDR1 MGHRA, CDR2 YSYEKL. V was clipped by 2 bases and J by 7 bases; unmatched bases: 9. Note on this clone: Its antigen remains unidentified.

General study findings and limits: Blood saw expansion of tumor-derived TCR clones after radiotherapy plus ipilimumab.

The table came from immunoSEQ multiplex PCR; TCRdb's copy has only in-frame clones and leaves some out. This repertoire shows more than 75,000 clones, approximately 75% found once; its top ten account for around 3%. The chain has TRBV4-1 and TRBJ2-5; 11 bases are a match to TRBD2. The sample consisted of peripheral blood, taken from a patient treated with radiotherapy plus ipilimumab. This TCR derives from a human donor with non-small cell lung cancer who had a partial response to radiotherapy plus ipilimumab. Some clones in this sample may be carry-over from other donors' samples. CDR3 amino acids: CASSQLPGLAASTQYF. CDR3 nucleotides: TGCGCCAGCAGCCAATTACCGGGACTAGCGGCCTCGACCCAGTACTTC.